This T cell receptor beta chain is drawn from a study of shared clonotypes between healthy human individuals. Repertoires were generated with immunoSEQ multiplex PCR, while TCRdb's copy carries only in-frame clones and drops some. This table has approximately 720,000 clones, approximately 90% appearing once. The CDR3 length is 18 residues. From germline, CDR1 is SGHDT and CDR2 YYEEEE. Trimming shortened V by 0 bases and J by 5 bases, and 23 bases separated the two germline ends. Positive CCR7 selection of CD45RO-negative cells yielded the naive CD8 cells, and terminally differentiated effector memory CD45RA+ cells were excluded.

Sequenced input: naive CD8+ T cells sorted from blood. The chain carries TRBV5-6 and TRBJ2-5; D might be TRBD1 (5 bases). The origin of this receptor is a man aged 25 to 45 in good health. CDR3 DNA: TGTGCCAGCAGCTTGGTAGTAGGGGTTGAATTGCTTGCGGAGACCCAGTACTTC. As protein: CASSLVVGVELLAETQYF.